The 19 T cell receptor beta chains below all came from one sample that was sequenced in a study of shared clonotypes between healthy human individuals. Sequencing was performed with immunoSEQ multiplex PCR; in TCRdb, only in-frame clones are kept and a portion is missing. Of some 1 million clones detected, under 80% appear once; the ten largest clones hold about 1.5%. Material for sequencing was memory CD4+ T cells sorted from blood. Subset meaning: CD45RA-negative fraction. All receptors come from a man younger than 35 in good health.

The chain is built from TRBV10-3 and TRBJ2-7; 11 nucleotides align to TRBD1. V gave up 4 bases and J gave up 7 bases; unmatched junction bases: 9. The CDR3 spans 15 residues. Germline V lookup: CDR1 ENHRY, CDR2 SYGVKD. The DNA for the CDR3 is TGTGCCATCAGTGGCGCTACGGGACAGGGGGGGGAGCAGTACTTC. Translation: CAISGATGQGGEQYF.

CDR3 sequence reads: CASSPGTGYTEAFF. The CDR3 DNA sequence: TGCGCCAGCAGCCCCGGGACAGGCTACACTGAAGCTTTCTTT. The chain has TRBV10-1 and TRBJ1-1; 8 bases line up with TRBD1. The CDR3 has 14 amino acids. Germline lookup yields CDR1 WNHNN and CDR2 SYGVQD (reference sequence). V shed 6 bases and J 3 bases; nucleotides not matched to a gene: 6.

With respect to this clone: Since a much larger clone is just one base distant, this may be a read error. The chain is built from TRBV11-2 and TRBJ2-2; the match to TRBD1 covers 7 bases. The CDR3 is 14 residues long. V lost 4 bases, J lost 1 base, and 0 bases stayed unmatched. Per germline, CDR1 SGHAT and CDR2 FQNNGV. For the CDR3, the DNA is TGTGCCAGCAGCTCAGGGGGGAACACCGGGGAGCTGTTTTTT. The encoded protein is CASSSGGNTGELFF.

This clone was detected only once. Additional DNA sequences in this sample encode the identical CDR3. The chain uses TRBV5-1 and TRBJ2-7, with 8 positions matching TRBD1. V lost 3 bases to trimming and J lost 0 bases; unmatched junction nucleotides: 2. The CDR3 loop spans 14 amino acids. Germline values: CDR1 SGHRS, CDR2 YFSETQ. CDR3 in amino acids: CASSSGQGSYEQYF. CDR3 coding DNA: TGCGCCAGCAGCTCCGGACAGGGCTCCTACGAGCAGTACTTC.

The chain is built from TRBV7-2 and TRBJ2-1; either TRBD1 or TRBD2 may supply D (5 bases each). Between the trimmed V and J ends, which lost 5 bases and 9 bases, there was a span of 14 bases. This CDR3 is 13 amino acids long. Germline loops: CDR1 SGHTA, CDR2 FQGNSA. The CDR3 coding sequence is TGTGCCAGCAGCGCCGGGACCCACGGTGAGCAGTTCTTC. Amino acid sequence: CASSAGTHGEQFF.

The V and J genes are TRBV7-2 and TRBJ2-7; 7 nucleotides line up with TRBD1. Germline lookup yields CDR1 SGHTA and CDR2 FQGNSA. The CDR3 extends over 14 amino acids. V lost 4 bases, J lost 3 bases, and 6 bases stayed unmatched. The CDR3 nucleotides read TGTGCCAGCAGCTACACACAGGGGATCTACGAGCAGTACTTC. This codes for CASSYTQGIYEQYF.

The CDR3 sequence is CASSLDFGNTEAFF. CDR3 sequence (DNA): TGTGCCAGCAGCCTAGACTTTGGGAACACTGAAGCTTTCTTT. V gene TRBV5-4 combines with J gene TRBJ1-1; D gene uncertain. CDR3 size: 14 residues. The germline gives CDR1 SGHNT, CDR2 YYREEE (reference sequence). V lost 4 bases to trimming and J lost 1 base, with 11 bases between them. Together with reference TRBV5-4 and TRBJ1-1, the CDR3 gives the full variable domain: ETGVTQSPTHLIKTRGQQVTLRCSSQSGHNTVSWYQQALGQGPQFIFQYYREEENGRGNFPPRFSGLQFPNYSSELNVNALELDDSALYLCASSLDFGNTEAFFGQGTRLTVV.

The CDR3 sequence: CAWGGAGETQYF. CDR3 DNA: TGTGCCTGGGGGGGGGCCGGAGAGACCCAGTACTTC. The rearrangement links TRBV30 to TRBJ2-5, with a tentative D call TRBD2 (7 bases). V lost 5 bases and J lost 4, with 11 bases in between. The CDR3 runs 12 residues. Germline assignment: CDR1 GTSNPN and CDR2 SVGIG (reference sequence).

The chain has TRBV7-2 and TRBJ2-3, with 8 bases that match TRBD2. The J segment lost 6 bases and the V segment lost 5 bases, leaving 10 bases of the junction unmatched. This CDR3 is built from 15 residues. Germline-derived CDR1 and CDR2 are SGHTA and FQGNSA. The CDR3 DNA reads TGTGCCAGCAGCACCTCGCGGGGGGCCGGGGATACGCAGTATTTT. Its translation is CASSTSRGAGDTQYF.

The chain recombines TRBV4-3 with TRBJ2-4; TRBD2 agrees at 7 bases. This CDR3 region has 17 residues. Germline V CDR1 and CDR2: LGHNA, YSLEER. V trimming: 1 base; J trimming: 3 bases; junction bases outside the gene matches: 9. The CDR3 sequence is CASSQGSGTTYKNIQYF. As DNA, the CDR3 is TGCGCCAGCAGCCAAGGGTCCGGGACTACCTACAAAAACATTCAGTACTTC.

The rearrangement uses TRBV2 and TRBJ1-3, with D perhaps TRBD1 (5 bases). Trimming cost V 5 bases and J 0 bases, with 14 bases left between them. There are 16 residues in the CDR3. Germline V gene lookup returns CDR1 SNHLY and CDR2 FYNNEI. For the CDR3, the DNA is TGTGCCAGCAGTCCGTCCGGGGGAGTCTCTGGAAACACCATATATTTT. This sequence encodes CASSPSGGVSGNTIYF.

The chain uses TRBV2 and TRBJ1-2; no reliable D call. The V gene lost 7 bases and the J gene lost 7 bases, with 16 bases spanning the gap. The CDR3 consists of 13 residues. Germline CDR1 is SNHLY and CDR2 is FYNNEI. The CDR3: CASNQEGKAGYTF. CDR3 nucleotide sequence: TGTGCCAGCAACCAGGAGGGTAAAGCTGGCTACACCTTC.

This clone was counted a single time. The chain recombines TRBV6-5 with TRBJ2-3; D not resolved. V was shortened by 0 bases and J by 5 bases, with 6 bases between the two germline ends. The CDR3 extends over 13 amino acids. Germline CDR1 is MNHEY and CDR2 is SVGAGI. The DNA of the CDR3 is TGTGCCAGCAGTTACTCAGTGGGAGATACGCAGTATTTT. Translation gives CASSYSVGDTQYF.

The chain combines TRBV19 with TRBJ1-5; 8 bases align to TRBD1. The V and J ends lost 3 bases and 4 bases, in that order; junction bases with no gene match: 8. There are 16 residues in the CDR3. Looked up from germline, CDR1 is LNHDA and CDR2 is SQIVND (reference sequence). CDR3 bases: TGTGCCAGTAGTATGGCCCTAGGACAGGGTAATCAGCCCCAGCATTTT. Amino acids: CASSMALGQGNQPQHF.

This clone was detected only a few times. The same CDR3 can be traced to other DNA sequences in this sample. This chain uses TRBV5-4 with TRBJ2-6; D is undetermined. Germline-derived CDR1 and CDR2 are SGHNT and YYREEE (reference sequence). This CDR3 spans 15 amino acids. V was cut by 0 bases and J by 0 bases, with 4 bases left in between. The CDR3 loop reads CASSLGGSGANVLTF. CDR3 nucleotide sequence: TGTGCCAGCAGCTTGGGAGGCTCTGGGGCCAACGTCCTGACTTTC.

The chain has TRBV5-1 and TRBJ2-5; 8 bases match TRBD1. V gave up 0 bases and J gave up 5 bases; unmatched junction bases: 6. Germline values: CDR1 SGHRS, CDR2 YFSETQ. This CDR3 spans 15 amino acids. CDR3 nucleotides: TGCGCCAGCAGCTTGGCGCAGGGGGCGTATGAGACCCAGTACTTC. This gives the protein CASSLAQGAYETQYF. Full variable domain (rest looked up from reference TRBV5-1 and TRBJ2-5): KAGVTQTPRYLIKTRGQQVTLSCSPISGHRSVSWYQQTPGQGLQFLFEYFSETQRNKGNFPGRFSGRQFSNSRSEMNVSTLELGDSALYLCASSLAQGAYETQYFGPGTRLLVL.

The chain couples TRBV2 to TRBJ2-3; D not certain. Trimming removed 7 bases at V and 6 bases at J, with 8 bases between. There are 11 residues in the CDR3. Per the germline V gene, CDR1 is SNHLY and CDR2 is FYNNEI. CDR3 in DNA: TGTGCCAGCACCGAGTGGGATACGCAGTATTTT. Translation gives CASTEWDTQYF. Drawing the rest from reference TRBV2 and TRBJ2-3, the complete variable domain is EPEVTQTPSHQVTQMGQEVILRCVPISNHLYFYWYRQILGQKVEFLVSFYNNEISEKSEIFDDQFSVERPDGSNFTLKIRSTKLEDSAMYFCASTEWDTQYFGPGTRLTVL.

In this sample, this clone turned up a few times. The chain has TRBV5-1 and TRBJ1-3; no clear D gene. Trimming took off 0 bases at V and 2 bases at J, with 9 bases between the two ends. The CDR3 totals 15 residues. Germline lookup yields CDR1 SGHRS and CDR2 YFSETQ. The CDR3 nucleotides are TGCGCCAGCAGCTTGGCGGTGTCCGCTGGAAACACCATATATTTT. Translating it yields CASSLAVSAGNTIYF.

This clone was counted between two and nine times. Different DNA sequences within this sample yield the same CDR3. The chain combines TRBV7-9 with TRBJ1-2; 12 nucleotides agree with TRBD1. The germline V gene has CDR1 SEHNR and CDR2 FQNEAQ (reference sequence). The CDR3 runs 15 residues. The V and J ends lost 0 bases and 4 bases, in that order; junction bases with no gene match: 0. The CDR3 here is CASSLAGQGAYGYTF. CDR3 DNA sequence: TGTGCCAGCAGCTTAGCGGGACAGGGGGCCTATGGCTACACCTTC.